These 2 T cell receptor beta chains were all obtained from the same sample, sequenced in a study of blood T cell repertoires in COVID-19. Repertoires were generated with immunoSEQ multiplex PCR, while TCRdb's copy carries only in-frame clones and drops some. The sample holds over 110,000 clones, approximately 85% seen once. Sequenced input: peripheral blood. These receptor sequences come from a man aged 70-80 years with acute or convalescent COVID-19.

The chain combines TRBV18 with TRBJ1-4, with TRBD1 matching 7 bases. The CDR3 runs 14 residues. Germline assignment: CDR1 KGHSH and CDR2 LQKENI. The J segment lost 7 bases and the V segment lost 3 bases, leaving 5 bases of the junction unmatched. Written as DNA, the CDR3 is TGTGCCAGCTCACCCAGAGGGGGCCGTGAAAAACTGTTTTTT. This sequence encodes CASSPRGGREKLFF.

The chain has TRBV5-1 and TRBJ2-7; 8 bases agree with TRBD1. V shed 3 bases and J 9 bases; nucleotides not matched to a gene: 11. Germline CDR1 reads SGHRS; CDR2 reads YFSETQ. CDR3 length: 14 residues. CDR3 DNA sequence: TGCGCCAGCAGCTCCTGGACAGGGAATTTGGTGCAGTACTTC. Translated, it gives CASSSWTGNLVQYF.